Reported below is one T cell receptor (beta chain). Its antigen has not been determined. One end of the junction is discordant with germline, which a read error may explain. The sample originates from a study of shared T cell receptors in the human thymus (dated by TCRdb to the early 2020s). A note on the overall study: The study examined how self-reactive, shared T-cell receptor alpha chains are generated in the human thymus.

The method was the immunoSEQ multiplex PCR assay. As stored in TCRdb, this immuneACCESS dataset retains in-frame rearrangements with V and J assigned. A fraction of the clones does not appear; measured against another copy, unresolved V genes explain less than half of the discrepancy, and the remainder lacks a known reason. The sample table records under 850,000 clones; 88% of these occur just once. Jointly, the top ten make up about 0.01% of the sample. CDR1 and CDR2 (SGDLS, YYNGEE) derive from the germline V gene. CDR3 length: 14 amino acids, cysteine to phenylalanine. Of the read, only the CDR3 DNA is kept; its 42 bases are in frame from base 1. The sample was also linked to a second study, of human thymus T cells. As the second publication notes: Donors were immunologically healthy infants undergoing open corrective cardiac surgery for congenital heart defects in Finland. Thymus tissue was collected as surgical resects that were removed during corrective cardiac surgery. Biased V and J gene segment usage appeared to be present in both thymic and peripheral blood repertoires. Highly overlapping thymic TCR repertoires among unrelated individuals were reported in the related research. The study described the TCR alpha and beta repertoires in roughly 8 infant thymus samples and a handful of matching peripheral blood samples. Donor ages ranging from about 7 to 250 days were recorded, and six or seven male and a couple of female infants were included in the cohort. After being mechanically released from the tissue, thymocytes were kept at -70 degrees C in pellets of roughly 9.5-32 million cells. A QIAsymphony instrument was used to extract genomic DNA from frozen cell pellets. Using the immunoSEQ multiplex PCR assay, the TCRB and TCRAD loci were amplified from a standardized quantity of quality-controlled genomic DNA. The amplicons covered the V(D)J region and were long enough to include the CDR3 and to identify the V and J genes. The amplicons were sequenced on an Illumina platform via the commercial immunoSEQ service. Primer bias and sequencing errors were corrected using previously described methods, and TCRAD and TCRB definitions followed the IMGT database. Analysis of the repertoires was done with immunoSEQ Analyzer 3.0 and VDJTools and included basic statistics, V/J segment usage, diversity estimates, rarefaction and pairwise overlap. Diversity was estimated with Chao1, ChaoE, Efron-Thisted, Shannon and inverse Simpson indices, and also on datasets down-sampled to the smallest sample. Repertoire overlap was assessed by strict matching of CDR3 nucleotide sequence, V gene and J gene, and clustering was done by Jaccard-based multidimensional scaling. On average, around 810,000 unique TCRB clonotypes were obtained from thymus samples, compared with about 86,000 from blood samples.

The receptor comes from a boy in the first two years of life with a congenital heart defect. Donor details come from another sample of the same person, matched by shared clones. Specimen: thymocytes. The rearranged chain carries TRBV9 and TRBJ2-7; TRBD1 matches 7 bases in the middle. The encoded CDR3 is CANSVVATGPEQYF. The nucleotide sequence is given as TGTGCCAACAGCGTAGTGGCGACAGGGCCCGAACAGTACTTC.